The rows below give T cell receptor beta chains drawn from one sample of a study of T cells in Graves' hyperthyroidism and ophthalmopathy. Each CDR3 protein gets one entry after TCRdb re-called the multiplex PCR reads with MiXCR. This sample has about half a million distinct CDR3 sequences, with 15% to 20% found just once. The sequencing input was blood. These receptors were obtained from a woman aged 25 to 39 with Graves' ophthalmopathy. Each CDR3 is given with its conserved first and last residue. The D gene is left open where the match is weak. Clone size is not always given. Where it is, it says once, few, many or a class for expanded clones.

CASSSTTISGYQPQHF | TGTGCCAGCAGCTCAACAACCATCTCAGGGTATCAGCCCCAGCATTTT | . | TRBJ1-5 | TRBV7-8 | .
CASSSGLAGAGELFF | TGTGCCAGCAGTTCGGGACTAGCGGGAGCCGGGGAGCTGTTTTTT | TRBD2 | TRBJ2-2 | TRBV28 | many
CASSLGAPGLIGSPLHF | TGTGCCAGCAGTTTAGGGGCCCCAGGGTTAATCGGATCACCCCTCCACTTT | . | TRBJ1-6 | TRBV12-3/TRBV12-4 | few
CASSLPPGNGEDTQYF | TGTGCCAGCAGCCTACCCCCAGGGAACGGAGAAGATACGCAGTATTTT | . | TRBJ2-3 | TRBV4-2 | .
CASSHATGLNQETQYF | TGTGCCAGCAGTCACGCGACAGGCTTAAACCAAGAGACCCAGTACTTC | . | TRBJ2-5 | TRBV6-1 | few
CASSLTGPRQETQYF | TGTGCCAGCAGCTTGACAGGTCCCCGACAAGAGACCCAGTACTTC | . | TRBJ2-5 | TRBV5-5 | .
CATQMNQQGNTGELFF | TGTGCCACACAAATGAACCAACAGGGTAACACCGGGGAGCTGTTTTTT | . | TRBJ2-2 | TRBV10-3 | many
CASSPREGRETQYF | TGTGCCAGCAGTCCTAGGGAGGGTCGAGAGACCCAGTACTTC | TRBD2 | TRBJ2-5 | TRBV12-3/TRBV12-4 | many
CASSQAGTGFVDTQYF | TGCGCCAGCAGCCAAGCAGGGACAGGGTTTGTGGATACGCAGTATTTT | TRBD1 | TRBJ2-3 | TRBV4-1 | .
CASSPSGTSRNEQFF | TGTGCCAGCTCCCCCAGCGGGACTAGCCGGAATGAGCAGTTCTTC | TRBD2 | TRBJ2-1 | TRBV18 | many
CATSELRLAGGEQFF | TGTGCCACCAGCGAATTGAGACTAGCGGGAGGTGAGCAGTTCTTC | TRBD2 | TRBJ2-1 | TRBV15 | many
CASSWDSPGEQYF | TGTGCCAGCAGCTGGGACAGCCCAGGCGAGCAGTACTTC | TRBD1 | TRBJ2-7 | TRBV5-6 | .
CASSEASGRPQDEQFF | TGTGCCAGCAGTGAAGCTAGCGGGAGGCCTCAGGATGAGCAGTTCTTC | TRBD2 | TRBJ2-1 | TRBV2 | many
CATSDLSGDEQYF | TGTGCCACCAGTGATTTGTCGGGGGACGAGCAGTACTTC | . | TRBJ2-7 | TRBV24-1 | few
CASLRPGASNQPQHF | TGTGCCTCGCTCCGCCCGGGAGCGAGCAATCAGCCCCAGCATTTT | . | TRBJ1-5 | TRBV6-2/TRBV6-3 | .
CASRGGQGAGGGVYNEQFF | TGTGCCAGCCGAGGAGGGCAGGGGGCGGGAGGTGGGGTATACAATGAGCAGTTCTTC | . | TRBJ2-1 | TRBV7-9 | .
CASSQLRTGANVLTF | TGCGCCAGCAGCCAATTGCGTACTGGGGCCAACGTCCTGACTTTC | . | TRBJ2-6 | TRBV4-1 | .
CASTGQGVQPQHF | TGTGCCAGCACGGGACAGGGGGTTCAGCCCCAGCATTTT | TRBD1 | TRBJ1-5 | TRBV28 | many
CASSLGFSANTGELFF | TGCGCCAGCAGCTTGGGGTTTTCGGCGAACACCGGGGAGCTGTTTTTT | . | TRBJ2-2 | TRBV5-1 | many
CASSQDQGKKTQYF | TGCGCCAGCAGCCAAGATCAGGGCAAAAAGACCCAGTACTTC | . | TRBJ2-5 | TRBV4-1 | few
CSARDHLGLAGGNEQFF | TGCAGTGCTAGAGATCATCTTGGGCTAGCGGGAGGCAATGAGCAGTTCTTC | TRBD2 | TRBJ2-1 | TRBV20-1 | many
CATGGVYNEQFF | TGTGCCACTGGAGGGGTCTACAATGAGCAGTTCTTC | . | TRBJ2-1 | TRBV24-1 | few
CASSFHGRGRYEQYF | TGTGCCAGCAGTTTTCACGGGAGGGGCCGTTACGAGCAGTACTTC | TRBD2 | TRBJ2-7 | TRBV6-1 | few
CASSLAPGARQETQYF | TGTGCCAGCAGCTTAGCCCCAGGGGCGCGCCAAGAGACCCAGTACTTC | . | TRBJ2-5 | TRBV11-2 | .
CASSFRLQPQHF | TGTGCCAGCAGCTTTCGTTTACAGCCCCAGCATTTT | . | TRBJ1-5 | TRBV5-8 | .
CASSRLAEETQYF | TGTGCCAGTAGTCGACTAGCGGAAGAGACCCAGTACTTC | TRBD2 | TRBJ2-5 | TRBV19 | few
CASSFFRDSYEQYF | TGTGCCAGCAGTTTTTTTCGGGATTCCTACGAGCAGTACTTC | . | TRBJ2-7 | TRBV12-3/TRBV12-4 | .
CASSFWDRALYEQYF | TGTGCCAGCAGTTTTTGGGACAGAGCACTCTACGAGCAGTACTTC | TRBD1 | TRBJ2-7 | TRBV28 | many
CASSPEGIKDQPQHF | TGTGCCAGCTCACCAGAGGGAATAAAGGATCAGCCCCAGCATTTT | . | TRBJ1-5 | TRBV18 | few
CSVETGGTDTQYF | TGCAGCGTTGAAACAGGGGGCACAGATACGCAGTATTTT | TRBD1 | TRBJ2-3 | TRBV29-1 | many
CASSSGQGKNIQYF | TGTGCCAGCAGCTCCGGACAGGGCAAAAACATTCAGTACTTC | TRBD1 | TRBJ2-4 | TRBV28 | many
CASSVALQGASGSNEQYF | TGTGCCAGCAGCGTAGCCCTCCAGGGGGCTAGCGGGAGCAACGAGCAGTACTTC | TRBD2 | TRBJ2-7 | TRBV9 | .
CASSVAGQAYEQYF | TGTGCCAGCAGCGTAGCTGGTCAAGCCTACGAGCAGTACTTC | . | TRBJ2-7 | TRBV9 | many
CSATAADRTDTQYF | TGCAGTGCCACCGCCGCGGATAGGACAGATACGCAGTATTTT | . | TRBJ2-3 | TRBV20-1 | many
CASSLESGTGQINEQFF | TGTGCCAGCAGCTTGGAATCAGGGACGGGACAGATCAATGAGCAGTTCTTC | TRBD1 | TRBJ2-1 | TRBV7-2 | many